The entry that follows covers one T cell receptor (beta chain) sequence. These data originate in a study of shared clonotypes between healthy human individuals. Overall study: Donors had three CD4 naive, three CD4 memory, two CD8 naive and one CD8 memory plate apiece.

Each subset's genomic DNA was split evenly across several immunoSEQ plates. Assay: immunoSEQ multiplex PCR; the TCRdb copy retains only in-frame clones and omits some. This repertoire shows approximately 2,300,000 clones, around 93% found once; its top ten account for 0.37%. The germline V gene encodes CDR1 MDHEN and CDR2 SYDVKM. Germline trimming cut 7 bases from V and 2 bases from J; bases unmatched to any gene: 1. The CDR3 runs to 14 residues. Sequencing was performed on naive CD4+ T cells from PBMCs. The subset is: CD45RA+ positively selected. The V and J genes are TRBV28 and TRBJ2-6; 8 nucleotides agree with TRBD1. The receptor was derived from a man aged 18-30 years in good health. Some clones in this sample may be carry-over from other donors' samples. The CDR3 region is CASIRGPGANVLTF. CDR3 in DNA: TGTGCCAGCATCAGGGGGCCTGGGGCCAACGTCCTGACTTTC. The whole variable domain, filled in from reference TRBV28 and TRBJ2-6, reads DVKVTQSSRYLVKRTGEKVFLECVQDMDHENMFWYRQDPGLGLRLIYFSYDVKMKEKGDIPEGYSVSREKKERFSLILESASTNQTSMYLCASIRGPGANVLTFGAGSRLTVL.